The next 7 T cell receptor beta chains were all read from a single sample in a study of T cells after somatic rescue of genetic block. Produced via immunoSEQ multiplex PCR; TCRdb's table is partial and in-frame only. The sample records about 67,000 clones, 90% to 95% being singletons. Sequencing was done on a sample of peripheral blood mononuclear cells (PBMCs). The receptors were sampled from a man in his forties.

J is TRBJ2-1 and V is TRBV7-3, with TRBD2 matching 10 bases. The J segment lost 4 bases and the V segment lost 5 bases, leaving 5 bases of the junction unmatched. Germline-derived CDR1 and CDR2 are SGHTA and FQGTGA. This CDR3 contains 15 residues. In DNA, the CDR3 is TGTGCCAGCAGCCGGCTAGCGGGGGTATACAATGAGCAGTTCTTC. It specifies CASSRLAGVYNEQFF.

Concerning this clone: An end of the junction does not agree with germline; a read error may underlie this. The gene calls are TRBV6-6 and TRBJ2-6; D gene uncertain. Per germline, CDR1 MNHNY and CDR2 SVGAGI (reference sequence). The CDR3 loop spans 15 amino acids. The DNA of the CDR3 is TGTGCCAGCAGTCACTCAGACTCTGGGGCCAACGTCCTGACTTTC. Amino acid sequence: CASSHSDSGANVLTF.

The chain joins TRBV4-3 to TRBJ2-5; 7 bases line up with TRBD2. The tail of the sequence fits TRBJ2-7 better, so the J call may be wrong. The CDR3 spans 14 residues. The germline CDR1 and CDR2 sequences are LGHNA and YSLEER. The CDR3 region has the DNA TGCGCCAGCAGCCGTTCTAGCGGCGGGTACGAGCAGTACTTC. Translating gives CASSRSSGGYEQYF.

A few counts support this clone. V is TRBV6-1 and J is TRBJ1-6; 8 bases line up with TRBD1. V lost 10 bases to trimming and J lost 9 bases; unmatched junction nucleotides: 11. The CDR3 is 14 residues long. Looked up from germline, CDR1 is MNHNS and CDR2 is SASEGT. The CDR3 protein is CAIREGQGFSPLHF. CDR3 sequence (DNA): TGTGCCATCAGAGAAGGACAGGGTTTTTCACCCCTCCACTTT.

This chain connects TRBV19 to TRBJ1-3; maybe TRBD1 (6 bases). The V gene's germline CDR1 is LNHDA and CDR2 SQIVND (reference sequence). This CDR3 spans 15 amino acids. V dropped 6 bases and J dropped 7 bases, with 19 bases sitting between them. The CDR3, as DNA: TGTGCCAGTAGCCCCAGGGGAGACAGCCCCAACACCATATATTTT. This translates into CASSPRGDSPNTIYF.

The rearrangement links TRBV4-3 to TRBJ1-2, with D unclear. Germline V gene data show CDR1 as LGHNA and CDR2 as YSLEER. Trimming removed 2 bases from V and 0 bases from J, with 7 bases in between. The CDR3 sequence is 14 residues long. The CDR3 bases are TGCGCCAGCAGCCAATCCACAGCTAACTATGGCTACACCTTC. As protein: CASSQSTANYGYTF.

The rearrangement links TRBV7-2 to TRBJ2-3, with D maybe TRBD2 (5 bases). The germline V and J ends were trimmed by 1 base and 3 bases, with 11 bases remaining between them. This CDR3 comprises 15 residues. In germline, CDR1 is SGHTA, CDR2 FQGNSA. CDR3 sequence (DNA): TGTGCCAGCAGCTTAGGAGGAGGAGGAACAGATACGCAGTATTTT. This gives the protein CASSLGGGGTDTQYF.